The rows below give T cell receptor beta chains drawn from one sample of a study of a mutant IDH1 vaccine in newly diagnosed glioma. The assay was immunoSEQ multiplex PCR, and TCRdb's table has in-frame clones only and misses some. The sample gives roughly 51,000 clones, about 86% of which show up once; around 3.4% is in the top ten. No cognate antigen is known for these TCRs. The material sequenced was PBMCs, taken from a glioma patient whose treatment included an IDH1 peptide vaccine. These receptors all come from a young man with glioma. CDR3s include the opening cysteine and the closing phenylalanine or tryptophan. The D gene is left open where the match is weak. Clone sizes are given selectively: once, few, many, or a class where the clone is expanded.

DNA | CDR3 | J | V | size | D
TGTGCCAGCAGAGGGGGACAGGGGAACACTGAAGCTTTCTTT | CASRGGQGNTEAFF | TRBJ1-1 | TRBV6-5 | - | TRBD1
TGTGCCAGCTCCGGGACTAGTCTGAGGTTCTACAATGAGCAGTTCTTC | CASSGTSLRFYNEQFF | TRBJ2-1 | TRBV2 | - | TRBD2
TGTGCCAGCAGCCAGACAGGGGGGGCAAATACGCAGTATTTT | CASSQTGGANTQYF | TRBJ2-3 | TRBV7-8 | - | TRBD1
TGTGCCAGCAGCTCCGAGGGCGGGAGGGCAGATACGCAGTATTTT | CASSSEGGRADTQYF | TRBJ2-3 | TRBV9 | - | TRBD2
TGTGCCAGCACCCGACAAGAGACAGGAGGCGAGCAGTACTTC | CASTRQETGGEQYF | TRBJ2-7 | TRBV6-6 | - | -
TGTGCCAGCAGTGAAGGGAAGAGCTATAATTCACCCCTCCACTTT | CASSEGKSYNSPLHF | TRBJ1-6 | TRBV6-4 | - | -
TGCGCCAGCAGCCACCGACCGGGACAGACTGAAGCTTTCTTT | CASSHRPGQTEAFF | TRBJ1-1 | TRBV5-1 | - | TRBD1
TGCGCCAGCAGCCAAGATCAGCTGGAATGGGGGACCTACGAGCAGTACTTC | CASSQDQLEWGTYEQYF | TRBJ2-7 | TRBV4-1 | - | -
TGTGCCAGCAGCTGGGGGGAGGGTCTGCAGCCCCAGCATTTT | CASSWGEGLQPQHF | TRBJ1-5 | TRBV5-5 | - | -
TGCGCCAGCAGCTTGGGAACAGGGACATATGGTCAGCCCCAGCATTTT | CASSLGTGTYGQPQHF | TRBJ1-5 | TRBV5-1 | - | -
TGCGCCAGCAGTGATCCCTCTGATTCACCGAGTGCACCCCTCCACTTT | CASSDPSDSPSAPLHF | TRBJ1-6 | TRBV10-2 | - | -
TGTGCCAGCAGAGCGGGGGCGTTATCGAACGAGCAGTACTTC | CASRAGALSNEQYF | TRBJ2-7 | TRBV6-1 | - | TRBD2
TGTGCCAGCAGGTCTGGGAGCGGGGGGGACAATGAGCAGTTCTTC | CASRSGSGGDNEQFF | TRBJ2-1 | TRBV9 | once | TRBD2
TGTGCCAGCAGCCAAGAGACAGGGGGGTTCACTGAAGCTTTCTTT | CASSQETGGFTEAFF | TRBJ1-1 | TRBV4-2 | - | TRBD1
TGTGCCAGCAGCTTAGAGGGGGTTCGGCCGTACAATGAGCAGTTCTTC | CASSLEGVRPYNEQFF | TRBJ2-1 | TRBV7-9 | - | -
TGTGCCAGTAGTATAGCGGCCTTAACCTCTGGAAACACCATATATTTT | CASSIAALTSGNTIYF | TRBJ1-3 | TRBV19 | - | -
TGTGCCAGCAGCTTGATCGGGACAGGTACTAATGAAAAACTGTTTTTT | CASSLIGTGTNEKLFF | TRBJ1-4 | TRBV5-6 | - | TRBD1